The sequence of this T cell receptor (beta chain) was determined in a study of response to subunit inactivated influenza vaccine. TCRdb fed the RT-PCR reads into MiXCR, producing one record per CDR3 protein. The sample holds 500,000 to 600,000 distinct CDR3 sequences, around 10% seen once. Germline CDR1 reads DFQATT; CDR2 reads SNEGSKA (reference sequence). This CDR3 has 13 residues. Trimming cost V 0 bases and J 1 base, with 6 bases left between them. In addition, the sample was reused for a study of T cells expressing NK-cell markers. Per that paper: Generation of TCR beta cDNA was performed by 5'RACE template switching incorporating UMIs. Source material for TCR beta repertoires consisted of sorted CD3+CD56+NKG2C+, CD3+CD56+NKG2C- and CD3+CD56-NKG2C+ T cells. Out of eight donors sequenced, seven tested HCMV-seropositive and the remaining one seronegative. Only alpha-beta TCR T cells were sorted in several experiments, using an anti-gamma-delta TCR antibody. Expanded NKG2C+ T cell clones were not confirmed as HCMV-specific.

Sequencing was performed on PBMCs from blood, taken on the day of vaccination. This receptor was taken from a man aged 50-59 years who received an inactivated influenza vaccine. The chain links TRBV20-1 to TRBJ2-5; D uncertain. The CDR3 here is CSARDPPQETQYF. The CDR3 DNA follows: TGCAGTGCTAGAGATCCCCCCCAAGAGACCCAGTACTTC.